A single sample gave rise to the 17 T cell receptor beta chains below, sequenced in a study of T cells expressing NK-cell markers. TCRdb re-called the 5' RACE reads and catalogs CDR3 proteins one per entry, DNA excluded. The sample holds almost 450,000 distinct CDR3 sequences. Source material: blood T cells: a sorted CD56 or NKG2C T cell subset, CD4+ or CD8+ T cells, or bulk PBMC T cells (not recorded which). Receptors originate from a woman aged 18 to 75 in good health.

The rearrangement uses TRBV24-1 and TRBJ2-3; TCRdb's D call of TRBD2 is untestable without DNA. This CDR3 spans 15 amino acids. The V gene's germline CDR1 is KGHDR and CDR2 SFDVKD. The CDR3 spells CATSDRALGGSAQYF.

This rearrangement joins TRBV6-4 to TRBJ2-4; checking the TCRdb D call of TRBD2 is not possible without DNA. Germline V gives CDR1 MRHNA, CDR2 SNTAGT. The CDR3 is 15 residues long. CDR3 region: CASSDSTSGGNIQYF.

V and J are TRBV20-1 and TRBJ2-5; TCRdb proposes TRBD1, but this gene call is untestable without DNA. The CDR3 contains 13 residues. The germline CDR1 and CDR2 sequences are DFQATT and SNEGSKA (reference sequence). This chain's CDR3 is CSARGGRLETQYF.

V is TRBV7-2 and J is TRBJ1-2. The CDR3 sequence is 16 residues long. The germline gives CDR1 SGHTA, CDR2 FQGNSA. The CDR3 here is CASSLDLKAHLYGYTF.

The chain is built from TRBV20-1 and TRBJ2-3. The germline gives CDR1 DFQATT, CDR2 SNEGSKA (reference sequence). The CDR3 runs to 14 residues. CDR3: CSARVVARTDTQYF.

V gene TRBV6-1 combines with J gene TRBJ1-2; TCRdb selects TRBD1, and the lack of DNA leaves this call unchecked. The CDR3 loop spans 15 amino acids. Germline-derived CDR1 and CDR2 are MNHNS and SASEGT. CDR3 in amino acids: CASSTGTGGIYGYTF.

The chain uses TRBV20-1 and TRBJ2-3; the TCRdb call, TRBD1, lacks DNA for checking. Germline lookup yields CDR1 DFQATT and CDR2 SNEGSKA (reference sequence). This CDR3 region has 13 residues. CDR3 amino acids: CSWIGQGPDTQYF.

This chain connects TRBV2 to TRBJ1-1; TCRdb's D gene call, TRBD1, goes unchecked for lack of DNA. The CDR3 is 14 residues long. Germline lookup yields CDR1 SNHLY and CDR2 FYNNEI. CDR3 loop: CATQGLFMNTEAFF.

The chain carries TRBV19 and TRBJ2-7; TCRdb indicates TRBD1, and absent DNA this call remains unverified. CDR3 length: 15 amino acids. The germline gives CDR1 LNHDA, CDR2 SQIVND (reference sequence). The chain's CDR3 is CASSIEGTATYEQYF.

The chain combines TRBV20-1 with TRBJ2-1; the TCRdb D gene call, TRBD2, has no DNA to confirm it. The CDR3 spans 14 residues. Germline V lookup: CDR1 DFQATT, CDR2 SNEGSKA (reference sequence). The CDR3 sequence is CSAPSGSSYNEQFF.

This sequence joins TRBV9 and TRBJ2-3. Germline CDR1 SGDLS, CDR2 YYNGEE. The CDR3 is made up of 17 amino acids. CDR3 sequence: CASSVATDGTSTDTQYF.

The chain carries TRBV9 and TRBJ2-7. CDR3 size: 16 residues. Germline CDR1 SGDLS, CDR2 YYNGEE. This CDR3 reads CASSPQMSGISYEQYF.

The CDR3 region is CASRQQRLAGRGELFF. V and J are TRBV6-1 and TRBJ2-2; the D call from TCRdb, TRBD2, cannot be confirmed without DNA. The CDR3 runs to 16 residues. Germline V gene sequence: CDR1 MNHNS, CDR2 SASEGT.

This rearrangement joins TRBV7-6 to TRBJ2-1; TCRdb names TRBD2, which stays unverified in the absence of DNA. The CDR3 runs 15 residues. CDR1 is SGHVS and CDR2 is FNYEAQ in the germline V gene. Here the CDR3 reads CASSLESSGNNEQFF. Supplemented by reference TRBV7-6 and TRBJ2-1, the full variable domain reads GAGVSQSPRYKVTKRGQDVALRCDPISGHVSLYWYRQALGQGPEFLTYFNYEAQQDKSGLPNDRFSAERPEGSISTLTIQRTEQRDSAMYRCASSLESSGNNEQFFGPGTRLTVL.

The CDR3 region is CASSLINTGELFF. The genes are TRBV12-3 or TRBV12-4 and TRBJ2-2. There are 13 residues in the CDR3.

J is TRBJ2-7 and V is TRBV6-5. The V gene's germline CDR1 is MNHEY and CDR2 SVGAGI. The CDR3 has 12 residues. The CDR3 loop is CASRKSTHEQYF.

The chain carries TRBV12-3 or TRBV12-4 and TRBJ2-7. The CDR3 runs 12 residues. This CDR3 is CASTKDYYEQYF.